The rows below give T cell receptor beta chains drawn from one sample of a study of blood T cell repertoires in COVID-19. The assay was immunoSEQ multiplex PCR, and TCRdb's table has in-frame clones only and misses some. The sample has some 77,000 clones, 70% to 85% seen once. The material sequenced was peripheral blood. Every receptor here comes from a woman aged 55-75 years with acute or convalescent COVID-19. The CDR3 runs from the conserved cysteine through the conserved F or W. The order of the fields is clone size, V gene, J gene, D gene, CDR3 DNA, CDR3 protein. A D gene is named only where the DNA matches it firmly. Only some rows state a clone size, as once, few, many or a class for expanded clones.

.	TRBV3-1/TRBV3-2	TRBJ1-2	TRBD1	TGTGCCAGCAGCCAATCGGGACAGGGCTATGGCTACACCTTC	CASSQSGQGYGYTF
.	TRBV7-6	TRBJ1-1	.	TGTGCCAGCAGCGTGCAGGGGTACACTGAAGCTTTCTTT	CASSVQGYTEAFF
.	TRBV5-8	TRBJ2-2	TRBD1	TGTGCCAGCAGCTCGAGGTCGACAGGGGAGGCCGGGGAGCTGTTTTTT	CASSSRSTGEAGELFF
few	TRBV6-4	TRBJ2-3	.	TGTGCCAGCAGTGACGGGGGGGCTAGCACAGATACGCAGTATTTT	CASSDGGASTDTQYF